This T cell receptor beta chain derives from a study of OX40 agonist ivuxolimab in advanced cancers. Overall study context: Given to patients was ivuxolimab, an agonistic anti-OX40 (CD134) antibody.

Patients were ineligible given autoimmune disease history or systemic immunosuppression. The study's findings and limits: What antigens the expanded peripheral T cells recognized was never established.

As concerns this clone: Its matching antigen is unknown.

Repertoires were generated with immunoSEQ multiplex PCR, while TCRdb's copy carries only in-frame clones and drops some. The sample contains about 14,000 clones, approximately 77% of which appear only once. This CDR3 is 13 amino acids long. From germline, CDR1 is MNHEY and CDR2 SVGAGI. Trimming stripped 2 bases from V and 6 bases from J, with 11 bases between. The chain joins TRBV6-5 to TRBJ2-7, with TRBD2 as a possible D gene (6 bases). The source is an adult with an advanced solid tumor such as melanoma, head and neck, liver or kidney cancer. This material consisted of CD4+ or CD8+ T cells sorted from blood, taken in a trial of the OX40 agonist ivuxolimab. In nucleotides, the CDR3 is TGTGCCAGCAGTTACGCGGACTATGGCGAGCAGTACTTC. Amino acid sequence: CASSYADYGEQYF.